Following are 18 T cell receptor beta chains from one sample sequenced in a study of blood T cell repertoires in COVID-19 (dated by TCRdb to 2018 to 2021). To prepare the library, the immunoSEQ multiplex PCR assay was applied. As stored in TCRdb, this immuneACCESS dataset retains in-frame rearrangements with V and J assigned. A fraction of the clones does not appear; measured against another copy, unresolved V genes explain less than half of the discrepancy, and the remainder lacks a known reason. The sample table contains approximately 310,000 clones; only one count was recorded for over 75% of them. The ten largest clones represent around 8% of the sample. Sequencing input: peripheral blood. These receptors were taken from a woman aged 50 to 60 who had recovered from COVID-19.

The genes are TRBV21-1 and TRBJ2-3; TRBD2 is the table's D call and was not checked against the DNA. TRBV21-1 is marked as a pseudogene. This CDR3 is built from 17 residues. In DNA form, the CDR3 reads TGTGCCAGCAGCACAAGATTCCAGCGCCCTAGCACAGATACGCAGTATTTT. Translating it yields CASSTRFQRPSTDTQYF.

The chain uses TRBV7-8 and TRBJ1-6, with D unresolved. The CDR3 has 15 residues. The germline gives CDR1 SGHVS, CDR2 FQNEAQ. V was cut by 2 bases and J by 14 bases, with 19 bases left in between. CDR3 bases: TGTGCCAGCAGCTTAACGGCCTCGTCGTGGGGAGCCCTCCACTTT. This encodes CASSLTASSWGALHF.

The gene calls are TRBV5-1 and TRBJ2-7, with D perhaps TRBD2 (5 bases). CDR3 length equals 14 residues. Trimming removed 6 bases at V and 2 bases at J, with 15 bases between. Germline loops: CDR1 SGHRS, CDR2 YFSETQ. CDR3 sequence reads: CASTHSGAAYEQYF. In nucleotides, the CDR3 is TGCGCCAGCACCCACAGCGGAGCAGCCTACGAGCAGTACTTC.

The chain couples TRBV3-1 (or the pseudogene TRBV3-2) to TRBJ2-1, with 9 nucleotides matching TRBD2. Losses at the gene ends were 4 bases for V and 0 bases for J; bases not matched to a gene: 19. There are 21 residues in the CDR3. Germline V gene data show CDR1 as LGHDT and CDR2 as YNNKEL (reference sequence). CDR3 DNA sequence: TGTGCCAGCAGCCTCCTCTCCTTCGCGGGAGGGCCACGAAGCTCCTACAATGAGCAGTTCTTC. Its translation: CASSLLSFAGGPRSSYNEQFF.

The rearrangement joins TRBV11-1 to TRBJ1-5; tentative D call: TRBD1 (6 bases). Per the germline V gene, CDR1 is SGHAT and CDR2 is FQDESV (reference sequence). The ends were cut back, 4 bases at V and 4 bases at J, with 8 bases in the middle. This CDR3 has 13 amino acids. The CDR3 sequence is CASSSDRNQPQHF. CDR3 sequence (DNA): TGTGCCAGCAGCTCCGACAGGAATCAGCCCCAGCATTTT.

The V and J genes are TRBV7-3 and TRBJ1-1, with 9 positions matching TRBD1. Trimming removed 5 bases from V and 6 bases from J; junction bases left unmatched: 7. The CDR3 extends over 14 amino acids. CDR1 and CDR2 from the germline V gene are SGHTA and FQGTGA. The CDR3 nucleotides read TGTGCCAGCAGCACCGACAGGGGGGTCTCTGAAGCTTTCTTT. It is translated as CASSTDRGVSEAFF.

This clone was seen many times. Other DNA sequences in the same sample also yield this CDR3. J is TRBJ2-1 and V is TRBV11-3, with 14 bases identical to TRBD2. Germline-derived CDR1 and CDR2 are SGHNT and YENEEA. V shed 3 bases and J 6 bases; nucleotides not matched to a gene: 4. CDR3 length equals 16 residues. The CDR3 nucleotides read TGTGCCAGCAGCTTGGGGACTAGCGGGAGAGTCAATGAGCAGTTCTTC. Its protein product is CASSLGTSGRVNEQFF.

The CDR3 nucleotides read TGTGCCAGCAGTGGAATGGGGGGTAGGGTCGAAGCTTTCTTT. Translation gives CASSGMGGRVEAFF. The chain carries TRBV2 and TRBJ1-1; a possible D gene is TRBD1 (5 bases). The CDR3 is 14 amino acids. V dropped 4 bases and J dropped 8 bases, with 17 bases sitting between them. Germline-derived CDR1 and CDR2 are SNHLY and FYNNEI.

The V call is TRBV6-5, the J call TRBJ2-4; the D gene is possibly TRBD1 (6 bases). V gave up 10 bases and J gave up 3 bases, with 10 bases separating them. CDR3 size: 12 residues. Germline V gives CDR1 MNHEY, CDR2 SVGAGI. The CDR3 loop reads CATLDSKNIQYF. The CDR3 coding sequence is TGTGCCACCTTGGACAGCAAAAACATTCAGTACTTC.

This clone was seen a few times. V usage is TRBV2 and J usage is TRBJ2-5, with TRBD2 matching 7 bases. The CDR3 spans 16 residues. Germline assignment: CDR1 SNHLY and CDR2 FYNNEI. V shed 3 bases, J shed 1 base, and the junction held 8 bases outside the gene matches. Here the CDR3 DNA reads TGTGCCAGCAGTGAGGCTAGCGGTTCGTTCCAAGAGACCCAGTACTTC. This sequence encodes CASSEASGSFQETQYF.

The V call is TRBV11-2, the J call TRBJ1-1; D gene ambiguous. CDR1 and CDR2 (germline): SGHAT, FQNNGV. Trimming took 1 base from V and 7 from J, leaving 7 bases between them. This CDR3 contains 12 residues. The chain's CDR3 is CASSLGGIEAFF. The CDR3 coding sequence is TGTGCCAGCAGCTTAGGAGGGATTGAAGCTTTCTTT. The full variable domain, with the rest looked up from reference TRBV11-2 and TRBJ1-1, is EAGVAQSPRYKIIEKRQSVAFWCNPISGHATLYWYQQILGQGPKLLIQFQNNGVVDDSQLPKDRFSAERLKGVDSTLKIQPAKLEDSAVYLCASSLGGIEAFFGQGTRLTVV.

The chain carries TRBV24-1 and TRBJ1-5, with a weak D call TRBD1 (5 bases). Germline V gives CDR1 KGHDR, CDR2 SFDVKD. This CDR3 contains 15 residues. The V end lost 3 bases, the J end lost 1 base, and 9 bases lay between the germline ends. CDR3 amino acids: CATSDNRQSNQPQHF. DNA for the CDR3: TGTGCCACCAGTGATAACAGGCAAAGCAATCAGCCCCAGCATTTT.

The CDR3 DNA follows: TGTGCCAGCAGCCAAAATGCAGCGGGTGCAGATACGCAGTATTTT. It encodes CASSQNAAGADTQYF. The V and J genes are TRBV3-1 (or the pseudogene TRBV3-2) and TRBJ2-3, with D possibly being TRBD2 (6 bases). There are 15 residues in the CDR3. Germline V gene data show CDR1 as LGHDT and CDR2 as YNNKEL (reference sequence). V was shortened by 2 bases and J by 4 bases, with 13 bases between the two germline ends.

The V call is TRBV24-1, the J call TRBJ1-1, with 7 bases identical to TRBD1. V lost 3 bases, J lost 3 bases, and 6 bases stayed unmatched. This CDR3 spans 15 amino acids. Per the germline V gene, CDR1 is KGHDR and CDR2 is SFDVKD. The CDR3 DNA reads TGTGCCACCAGTGATGCGCGTCAGGGGGACACTGAAGCTTTCTTT. Its translation: CATSDARQGDTEAFF.

The chain carries TRBV11-2 and TRBJ2-5; TRBD1 agrees at 7 bases. Germline CDR1 and CDR2: SGHAT and FQNNGV. After removal of 3 bases from V and 2 bases from J, the junction contained 3 bases not matched to a gene. This CDR3 is 14 amino acids long. The DNA for the CDR3 is TGTGCCAGCAGCTTTCAACAGGGGCAAGAGACCCAGTACTTC. Protein sequence: CASSFQQGQETQYF.

The genes are TRBV19 and TRBJ2-5; D perhaps matches TRBD2 (5 bases). With 2 bases removed from V and 5 bases from J, the gap between germline ends came to 12 bases. Germline V gene sequence: CDR1 LNHDA, CDR2 SQIVND (reference sequence). The CDR3 is 14 amino acids. The CDR3 spells CASSISTAAETQYF. Written as DNA, the CDR3 is TGTGCCAGTAGTATAAGCACAGCGGCGGAGACCCAGTACTTC.

This clone occurred a few times. The V and J genes are TRBV11-2 and TRBJ2-5; possibly TRBD2 for D (5 bases). Germline CDR1 reads SGHAT; CDR2 reads FQNNGV. V shed 5 bases and J shed 1 base, with 8 bases lying between them. The CDR3 covers 13 residues. The CDR3 coding sequence is TGTGCCAGCAGCCGAGGGAGCCAAGAGACCCAGTACTTC. This translates into CASSRGSQETQYF. The variable domain in full, completed from reference TRBV11-2 and TRBJ2-5, reads EAGVAQSPRYKIIEKRQSVAFWCNPISGHATLYWYQQILGQGPKLLIQFQNNGVVDDSQLPKDRFSAERLKGVDSTLKIQPAKLEDSAVYLCASSRGSQETQYFGPGTRLLVL.

The rearrangement joins TRBV4-1 to TRBJ2-5; TRBD2 agrees at 8 bases. Per germline, CDR1 MGHRA and CDR2 YSYEKL. CDR3 length equals 16 residues. V gave up 1 base and J gave up 2 bases; unmatched junction bases: 6. The CDR3 nucleotides read TGCGCCAGCAGCCAAGGGCTAGCGGGCTTTCAAGAGACCCAGTACTTC. Its translation is CASSQGLAGFQETQYF.